This T cell receptor beta chain was documented in a study of CD8+CD57+ T cells in acquired aplastic anemia. On the study more broadly: DNA from sorted CD4+ and CD8+ cells averaged approximately 3.2 ug. Study-level results: Statistical testing detected no significant gap in CD8+ Simpson's diversity between patients and controls.

This CDR3 has 16 residues. Trimming at V came to 10 bases and at J to 3 bases, leaving 10 bases not matched to a gene. In germline, CDR1 is ENHRY, CDR2 SYGVKD. TCR beta VDJ and CDR3 profiles were obtained from a genomic DNA template. From the reads, TCRdb called clonotypes with MiXCR, one entry per CDR3 protein. The table lists approximately 99,000 distinct CDR3 sequences, less than 65% of them singletons. Regarding this clonotype: Antigen: not known.

This sequence originates from a human donor in good health, serving as a control. The sample taken for sequencing was sorted CD4+, CD8+, or CD8+CD57+ T cells (not recorded which) from PBMCs. The chain couples TRBV10-3 to TRBJ2-7; 15 bases line up with TRBD2. CDR3 DNA sequence: TGTGCCAGCACCTCGGGACTAGCGGGGGGAGACTACGAGCAGTACTTC. This sequence encodes CASTSGLAGGDYEQYF.